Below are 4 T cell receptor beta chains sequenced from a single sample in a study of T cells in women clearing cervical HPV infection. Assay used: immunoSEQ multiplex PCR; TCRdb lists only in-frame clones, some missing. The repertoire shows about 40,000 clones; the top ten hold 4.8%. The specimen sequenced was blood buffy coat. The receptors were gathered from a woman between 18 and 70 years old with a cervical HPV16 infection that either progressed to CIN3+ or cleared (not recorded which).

Partial CDR3 DNA: TGTGCCATCAGTCACAGGGAAGTCCTTTCACCC. Translating gives CAISHREVLSP. The complete CDR3 protein is CAISHREVLSPLHF. The genes are TRBV10-3 and TRBJ1-6; tentative D call: TRBD1 (6 bases). The read finishes 3 residues shy of the CDR3 end, and the germline J gene is used to complete it. Deletions cut 5 bases from V and 9 bases from J, with 14 bases between. The CDR3 sequence is 14 residues long. From germline, CDR1 is ENHRY and CDR2 SYGVKD.

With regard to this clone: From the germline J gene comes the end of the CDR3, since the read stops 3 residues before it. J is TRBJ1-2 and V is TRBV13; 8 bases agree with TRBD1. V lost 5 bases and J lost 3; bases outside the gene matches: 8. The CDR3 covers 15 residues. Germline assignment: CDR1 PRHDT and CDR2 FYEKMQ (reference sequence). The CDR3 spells CASSPLEQGDYGYTF. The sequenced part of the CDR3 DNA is TGTGCCAGCAGCCCTTTAGAACAGGGGGACTATGGC.

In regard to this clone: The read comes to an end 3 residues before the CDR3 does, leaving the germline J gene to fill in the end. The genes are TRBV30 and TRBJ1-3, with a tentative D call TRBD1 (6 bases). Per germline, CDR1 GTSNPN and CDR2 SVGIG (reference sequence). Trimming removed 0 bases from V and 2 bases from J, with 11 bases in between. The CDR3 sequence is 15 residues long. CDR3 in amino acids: CAWSVRTGTGNTIYF. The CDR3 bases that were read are TGTGCCTGGAGTGTACGAACAGGGACTGGAAACACC.

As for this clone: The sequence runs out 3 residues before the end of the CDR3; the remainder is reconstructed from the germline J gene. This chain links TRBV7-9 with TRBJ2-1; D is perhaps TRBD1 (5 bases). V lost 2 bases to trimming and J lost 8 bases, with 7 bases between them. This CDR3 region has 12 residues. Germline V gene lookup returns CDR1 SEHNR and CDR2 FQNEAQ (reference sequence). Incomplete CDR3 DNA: TGTGCCAGCAGCTTACTGGGGCATGAG. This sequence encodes CASSLLGHE. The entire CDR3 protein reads CASSLLGHEQFF.